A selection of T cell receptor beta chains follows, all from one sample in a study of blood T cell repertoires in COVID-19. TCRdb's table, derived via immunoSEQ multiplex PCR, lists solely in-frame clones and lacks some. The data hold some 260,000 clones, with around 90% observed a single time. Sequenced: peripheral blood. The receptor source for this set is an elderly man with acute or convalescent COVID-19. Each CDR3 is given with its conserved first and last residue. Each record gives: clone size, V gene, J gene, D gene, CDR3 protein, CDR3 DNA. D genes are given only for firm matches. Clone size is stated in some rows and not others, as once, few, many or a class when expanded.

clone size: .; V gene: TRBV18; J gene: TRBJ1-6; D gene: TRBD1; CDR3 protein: CASSTRGDNSPLHF; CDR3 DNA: TGTGCCAGCTCAACCAGGGGGGACAATTCACCCCTCCACTTT
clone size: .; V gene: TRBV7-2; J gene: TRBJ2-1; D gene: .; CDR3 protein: CASSLVTGAYNEQFF; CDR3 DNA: TGTGCCAGCAGCTTAGTGACGGGGGCCTACAATGAGCAGTTCTTC
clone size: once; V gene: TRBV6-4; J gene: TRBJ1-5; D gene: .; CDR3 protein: CASSLGAYQPQHF; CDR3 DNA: TGTGCCAGCAGCCTAGGGGCATATCAGCCCCAGCATTTT
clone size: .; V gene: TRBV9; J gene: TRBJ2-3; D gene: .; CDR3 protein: CASSVQGYTDTQYF; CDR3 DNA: TGTGCCAGCAGCGTCCAGGGATACACAGATACGCAGTATTTT
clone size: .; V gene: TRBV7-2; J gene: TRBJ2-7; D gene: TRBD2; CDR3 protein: CASSLEGTSGSYEQYF; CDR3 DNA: TGTGCCAGCAGCTTAGAGGGGACTAGCGGGAGTTACGAGCAGTACTTC
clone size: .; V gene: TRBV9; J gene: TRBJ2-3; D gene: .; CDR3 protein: CASSVGTVRTDTQYF; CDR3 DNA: TGTGCCAGCAGCGTAGGGACTGTCCGCACAGATACGCAGTATTTT
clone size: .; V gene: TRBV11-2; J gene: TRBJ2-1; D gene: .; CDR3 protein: CASSPIRSSYNEQFF; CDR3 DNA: TGTGCCAGCAGCCCCATTAGGAGCTCCTACAATGAGCAGTTCTTC
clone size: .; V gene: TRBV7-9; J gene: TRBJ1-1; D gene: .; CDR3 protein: CASSLEIVGPPEAFF; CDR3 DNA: TGTGCCAGCAGCTTAGAAATAGTGGGGCCACCTGAAGCTTTCTTT
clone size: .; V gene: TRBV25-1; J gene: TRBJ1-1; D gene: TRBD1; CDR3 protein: CASSEFGRGATEAFF; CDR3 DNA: TGTGCCAGCAGTGAATTTGGCAGGGGGGCGACTGAAGCTTTCTTT
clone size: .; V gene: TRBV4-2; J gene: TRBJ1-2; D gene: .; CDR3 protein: CASSQDLGREALYGYTF; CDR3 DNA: TGTGCCAGCAGCCAAGATTTGGGTCGGGAAGCCCTCTATGGCTACACCTTC
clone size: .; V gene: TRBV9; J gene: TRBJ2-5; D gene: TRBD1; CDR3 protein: CASSDPGQGQETQYF; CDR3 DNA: TGTGCCAGCAGCGACCCTGGACAGGGCCAAGAGACCCAGTACTTC
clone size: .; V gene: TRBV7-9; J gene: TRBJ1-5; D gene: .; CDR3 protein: CASSPPGQPQHF; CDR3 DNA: TGTGCCAGCAGCCCCCCCGGGCAGCCCCAGCATTTT
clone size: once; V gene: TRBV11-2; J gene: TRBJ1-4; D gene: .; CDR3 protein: CASSFTRGIKEKLFF; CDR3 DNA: TGTGCCAGCAGCTTTACCAGGGGAATTAAGGAAAAACTGTTTTTT
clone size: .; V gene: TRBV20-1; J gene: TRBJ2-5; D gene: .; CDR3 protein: CSARTRETQYF; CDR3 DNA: TGCAGTGCTAGAACTAGGGAGACCCAGTACTTC
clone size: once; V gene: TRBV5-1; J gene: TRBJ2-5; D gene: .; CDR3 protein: CASSPDRQPINQYF; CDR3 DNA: TGCGCCAGCAGCCCGGACAGACAACCTATTAATCAGTACTTC
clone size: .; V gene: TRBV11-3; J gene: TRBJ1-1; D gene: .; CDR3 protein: CASSSGGDGNTEAFF; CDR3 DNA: TGTGCCAGCAGCTCCGGGGGGGACGGGAACACTGAAGCTTTCTTT
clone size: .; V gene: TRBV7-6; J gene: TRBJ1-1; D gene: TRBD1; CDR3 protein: CASSLGQGETEAFF; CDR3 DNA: TGTGCCAGCAGCCTGGGACAGGGTGAGACTGAAGCTTTCTTT
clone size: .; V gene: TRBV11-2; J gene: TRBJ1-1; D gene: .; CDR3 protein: CASSLRGGGTEAFF; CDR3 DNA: TGTGCCAGCAGCTTAAGAGGGGGAGGGACTGAAGCTTTCTTT
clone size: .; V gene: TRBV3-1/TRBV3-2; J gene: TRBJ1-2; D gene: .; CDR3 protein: CASSQDRDRRRHTF; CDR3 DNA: TGTGCCAGCAGCCAAGACCGCGATCGCCGGAGGCACACCTTC
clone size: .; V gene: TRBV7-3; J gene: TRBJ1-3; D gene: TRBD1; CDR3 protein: CASSLGGGENTIYF; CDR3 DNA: TGTGCCAGCAGCTTAGGAGGGGGCGAAAACACCATATATTTT
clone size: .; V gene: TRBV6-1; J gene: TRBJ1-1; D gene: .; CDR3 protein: CASSEARATEAFF; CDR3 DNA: TGTGCCAGCAGTGAAGCGAGAGCAACTGAAGCTTTCTTT
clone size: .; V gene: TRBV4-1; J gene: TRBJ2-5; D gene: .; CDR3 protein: CASSQAGGLETQYF; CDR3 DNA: TGCGCCAGCAGCCAAGCCGGGGGTTTAGAGACCCAGTACTTC
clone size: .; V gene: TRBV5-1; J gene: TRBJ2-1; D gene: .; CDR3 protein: CASSLDPYRNEQFF; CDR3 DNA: TGCGCCAGCAGCTTGGATCCCTACCGGAATGAGCAGTTCTTC
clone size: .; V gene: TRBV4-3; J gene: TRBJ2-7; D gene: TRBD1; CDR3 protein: CASSQEGQGTYEQYF; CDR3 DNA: TGCGCCAGCAGCCAAGAAGGACAGGGGACCTACGAGCAGTACTTC
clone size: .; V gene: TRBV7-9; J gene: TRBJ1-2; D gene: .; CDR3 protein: CASSSTTGQTNYGYTF; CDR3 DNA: TGTGCCAGCAGCTCCACTACCGGCCAGACCAACTATGGCTACACCTTC
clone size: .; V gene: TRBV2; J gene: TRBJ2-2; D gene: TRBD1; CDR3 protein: CASSTGTGNTGELFF; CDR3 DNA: TGTGCCAGCTCCACCGGGACAGGGAACACCGGGGAGCTGTTTTTT
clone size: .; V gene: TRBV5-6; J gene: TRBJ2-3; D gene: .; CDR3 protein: CASSLKTGSSTDTQYF; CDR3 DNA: TGTGCCAGCAGCTTGAAAACCGGGTCTAGCACAGATACGCAGTATTTT
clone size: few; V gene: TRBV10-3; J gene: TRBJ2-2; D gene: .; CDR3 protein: CAISDYTENTGELFF; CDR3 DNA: TGTGCCATCAGTGATTACACAGAGAACACCGGGGAGCTGTTTTTT
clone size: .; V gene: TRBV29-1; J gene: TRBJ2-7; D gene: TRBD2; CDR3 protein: CSVQGTSEIYEQYF; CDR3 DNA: TGCAGCGTTCAAGGGACTAGCGAAATCTACGAGCAGTACTTC
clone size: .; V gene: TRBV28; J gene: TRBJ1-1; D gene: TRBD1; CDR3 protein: CASSFQRQGGNTEAFF; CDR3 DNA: TGTGCCAGCAGCTTCCAAAGACAGGGAGGCAACACTGAAGCTTTCTTT
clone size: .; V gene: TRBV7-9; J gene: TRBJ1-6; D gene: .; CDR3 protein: CASSSQQSNNSPLHF; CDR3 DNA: TGTGCCAGCAGCTCACAACAGAGTAATAATTCACCCCTCCACTTT
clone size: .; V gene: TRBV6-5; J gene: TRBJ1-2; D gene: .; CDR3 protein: CASSSPGLDYGYTF; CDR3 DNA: TGTGCCAGCAGTTCCCCCGGACTTGACTATGGCTACACCTTC
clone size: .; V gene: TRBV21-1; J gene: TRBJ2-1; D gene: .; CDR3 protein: CASSKARGQGSNNEQFF; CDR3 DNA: TGTGCCAGCAGCAAAGCGCGTGGGCAGGGCAGCAACAATGAGCAGTTCTTC
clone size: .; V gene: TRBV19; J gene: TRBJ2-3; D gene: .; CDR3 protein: CASSMVAWSTDTQYF; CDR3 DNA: TGTGCCAGTAGTATGGTAGCCTGGAGCACAGATACGCAGTATTTT
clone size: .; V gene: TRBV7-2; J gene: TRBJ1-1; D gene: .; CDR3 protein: CASTLHRGGNTEAFF; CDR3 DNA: TGTGCCAGTACCTTGCACAGAGGAGGGAACACTGAAGCTTTCTTT
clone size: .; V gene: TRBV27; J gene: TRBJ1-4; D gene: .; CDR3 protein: CASAAGATNEKLFF; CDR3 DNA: TGTGCCAGCGCGGCGGGGGCAACTAATGAAAAACTGTTTTTT
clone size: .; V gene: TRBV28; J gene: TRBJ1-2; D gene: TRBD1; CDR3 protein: CASSLNTGGGYTF; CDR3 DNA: TGTGCCAGCAGTTTAAATACAGGGGGCGGCTACACCTTC
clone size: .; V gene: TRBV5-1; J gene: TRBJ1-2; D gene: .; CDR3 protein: CASSLGQSSNYGYTF; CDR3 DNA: TGCGCCAGCAGCTTGGGACAGTCCTCTAACTATGGCTACACCTTC